The clone carrying this T cell receptor (beta chain) was observed at least ten times. Diagnosis of hyperthyroidism was new in patients aged 18 to 65, and its duration was under 2 months. Exclusion followed for patients with uncontrolled infection, other autoimmune disease, pregnancy or lactation. Each diagnosis was grounded in clinical symptoms, serum thyroxine and TRAb, thyroid ultrasound, and orbital computed tomography. The CDR3 has 15 amino acids. Germline V CDR1 and CDR2: SGHRS, YFSETQ. Trimming took 4 bases from V and 2 from J; bases not matched to a gene: 6. This sample is drawn from a study of T cells in Graves' hyperthyroidism and ophthalmopathy. From RNA transcripts, TCR beta CDR3 regions were amplified. First-round RT-PCR targeting the TCR CDR3 was performed with the HTBI primer set. TCRdb fed the multiplex PCR reads into MiXCR, producing one record per CDR3 protein. The data show fewer than 600,000 distinct CDR3 sequences, 14% seen once.

The source is a woman aged 40 to 50 with Graves' hyperthyroidism. V usage is TRBV5-1 and J usage is TRBJ2-7; 10 positions match TRBD2. Sequenced input: blood. For the CDR3, the DNA is TGCGCCAGCAGCCCAGCTAGCGGGGGAACCTACGAGCAGTACTTC. The encoded protein is CASSPASGGTYEQYF.